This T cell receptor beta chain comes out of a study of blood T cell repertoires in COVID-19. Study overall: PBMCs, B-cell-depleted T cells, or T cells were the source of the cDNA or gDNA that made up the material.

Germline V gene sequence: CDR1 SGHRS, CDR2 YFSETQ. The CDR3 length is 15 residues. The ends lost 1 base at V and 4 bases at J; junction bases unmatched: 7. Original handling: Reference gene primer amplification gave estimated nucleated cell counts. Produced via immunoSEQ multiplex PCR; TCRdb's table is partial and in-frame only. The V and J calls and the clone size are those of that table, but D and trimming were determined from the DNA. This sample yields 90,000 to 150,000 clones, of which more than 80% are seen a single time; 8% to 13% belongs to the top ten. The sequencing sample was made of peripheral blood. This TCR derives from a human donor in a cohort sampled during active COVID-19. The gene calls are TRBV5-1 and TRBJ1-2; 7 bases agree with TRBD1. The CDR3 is CASSLIEGASYGYTF. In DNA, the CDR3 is TGCGCCAGCAGCTTGATAGAGGGGGCCTCCTATGGCTACACCTTC.